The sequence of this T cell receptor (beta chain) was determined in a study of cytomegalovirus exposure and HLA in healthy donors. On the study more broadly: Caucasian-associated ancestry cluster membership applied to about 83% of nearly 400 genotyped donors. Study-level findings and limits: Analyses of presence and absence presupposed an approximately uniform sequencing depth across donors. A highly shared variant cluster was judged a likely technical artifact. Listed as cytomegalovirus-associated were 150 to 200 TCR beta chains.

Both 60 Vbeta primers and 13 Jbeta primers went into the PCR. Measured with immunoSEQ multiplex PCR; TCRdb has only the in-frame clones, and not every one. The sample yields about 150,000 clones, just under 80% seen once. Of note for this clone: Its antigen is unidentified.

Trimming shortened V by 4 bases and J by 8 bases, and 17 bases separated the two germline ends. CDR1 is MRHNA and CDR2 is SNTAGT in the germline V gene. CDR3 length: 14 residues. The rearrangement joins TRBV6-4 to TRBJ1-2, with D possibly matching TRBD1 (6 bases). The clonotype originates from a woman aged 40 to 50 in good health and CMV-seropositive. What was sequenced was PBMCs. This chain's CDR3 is CASSAEGQGSGYTF. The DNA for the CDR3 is TGTGCCAGCAGTGCAGAAGGGCAGGGGAGCGGCTACACCTTC.